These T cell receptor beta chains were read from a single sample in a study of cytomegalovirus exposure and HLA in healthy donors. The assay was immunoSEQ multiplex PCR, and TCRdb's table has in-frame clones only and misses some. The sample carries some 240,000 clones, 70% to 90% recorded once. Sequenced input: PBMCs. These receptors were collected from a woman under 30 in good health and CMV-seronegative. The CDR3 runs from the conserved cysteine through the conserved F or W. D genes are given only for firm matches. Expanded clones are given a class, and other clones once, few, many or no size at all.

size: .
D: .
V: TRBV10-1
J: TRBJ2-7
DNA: TGCGCCAGCAGTGAGTCCCCGGCCTACGAGCAGTACTTC
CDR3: CASSESPAYEQYF

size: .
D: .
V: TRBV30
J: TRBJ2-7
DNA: TGTGCCTGGAGTATCGCCTACGAGCAGTACTTC
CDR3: CAWSIAYEQYF

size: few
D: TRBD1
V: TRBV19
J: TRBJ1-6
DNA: TGTGCCAGTACCGGCGGGACAGCTAATTCACCCCTCCACTTT
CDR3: CASTGGTANSPLHF

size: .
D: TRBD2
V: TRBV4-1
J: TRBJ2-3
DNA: TGCGCCAGCAGCCTTAGCGGGAGGGCAGATACGCAGTATTTT
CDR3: CASSLSGRADTQYF

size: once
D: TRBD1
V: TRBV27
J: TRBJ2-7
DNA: TGTGCCAGCAGTTTAGGGGCAGGGGGCGACTACGAGCAGTACTTC
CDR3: CASSLGAGGDYEQYF

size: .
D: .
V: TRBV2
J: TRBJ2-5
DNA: TGTGCCAGCAGTGAGGTGGAACCCCAAGAGACCCAGTACTTC
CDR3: CASSEVEPQETQYF

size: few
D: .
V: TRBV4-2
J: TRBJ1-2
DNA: TGTGCCAGCAGCCAGGGGGGTGGCTACACCTTC
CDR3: CASSQGGGYTF

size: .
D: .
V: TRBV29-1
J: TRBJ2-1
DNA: TGCAGCGTTGGAGGGAGTGGGGTGGGAAGCGATGAGCAGTTCTTC
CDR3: CSVGGSGVGSDEQFF

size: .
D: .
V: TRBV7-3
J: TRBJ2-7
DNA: TGTGCCAGCAGCCCCAACCAGGGTGGCGAGCAGTACTTC
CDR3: CASSPNQGGEQYF

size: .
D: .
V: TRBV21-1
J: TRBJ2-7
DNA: TGTGCCAGCAGAGACAGGGGGCCCTACGAGCAGTACTTC
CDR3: CASRDRGPYEQYF

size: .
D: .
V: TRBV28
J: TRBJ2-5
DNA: TGTGCCAGCAGTCCCCGAGCGGTGGGCCGAGAGACCCAGTACTTC
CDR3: CASSPRAVGRETQYF

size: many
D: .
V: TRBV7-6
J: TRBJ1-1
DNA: TGTGCCAGCAGCTCCCAGACAGCCAACACTGAAGCTTTCTTT
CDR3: CASSSQTANTEAFF

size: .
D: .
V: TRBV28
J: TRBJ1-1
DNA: TGTGCCAGCAGTCGGGAAATAATGAACACTGAAGCTTTCTTT
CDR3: CASSREIMNTEAFF

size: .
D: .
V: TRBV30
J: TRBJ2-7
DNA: TGTGCCTGGAGTGAGGGGCGAGGCGCCTACGAGCAGTACTTC
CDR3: CAWSEGRGAYEQYF

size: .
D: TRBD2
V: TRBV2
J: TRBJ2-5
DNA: TGTGCCAGCAGTGAATCCCGAACTAGCGGGGAGACCCAGTACTTC
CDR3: CASSESRTSGETQYF

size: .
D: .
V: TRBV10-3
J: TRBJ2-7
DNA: TGTGCCATCAGTGAAAGGCAGGACACGGACGAGCAGTACTTC
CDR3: CAISERQDTDEQYF

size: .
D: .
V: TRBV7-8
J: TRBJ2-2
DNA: TGTGCCAGCAGCCTGGGACCCCCCTCAGAGTCGTTTTTT
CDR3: CASSLGPPSESFF

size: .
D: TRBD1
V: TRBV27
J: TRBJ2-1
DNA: TGTGCCAGCAGTTTAAGACAGGGGTTGGGGAATGAGCAGTTCTTC
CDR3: CASSLRQGLGNEQFF

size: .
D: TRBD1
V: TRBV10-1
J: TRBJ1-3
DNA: TGCGCCAGCAGTGAGTCCTACAGGGGTCCGGCTGGAAACACCATATATTTT
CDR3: CASSESYRGPAGNTIYF

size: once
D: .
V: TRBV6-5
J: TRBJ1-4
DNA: TGTGCCAGCAGCCCGTGGAGGGCTAATGAAAAACTGTTTTTT
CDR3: CASSPWRANEKLFF

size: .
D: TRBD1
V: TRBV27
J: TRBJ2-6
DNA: TGTGCCAGCAGGGGACAGGGAGCCGGGGCCAACGTCCTGACTTTC
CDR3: CASRGQGAGANVLTF

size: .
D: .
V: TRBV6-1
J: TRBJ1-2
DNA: TGTGCCAGCAGTGAAAACAGGGACTATGGCTACACCTTC
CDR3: CASSENRDYGYTF

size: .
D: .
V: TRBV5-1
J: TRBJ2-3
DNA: TGCGCCAGCAGCTTGGCCGCAGCGGGTGTGAGCACAGATACGCAGTATTTT
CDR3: CASSLAAAGVSTDTQYF

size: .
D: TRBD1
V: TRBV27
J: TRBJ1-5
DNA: TGTGCCAGCAGTAATAGGGGGCGGATCAATCAGCCCCAGCATTTT
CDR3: CASSNRGRINQPQHF

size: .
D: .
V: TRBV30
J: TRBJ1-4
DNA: TGTGCCTGGACCCCTCTGAGGGGGAGTGAAAAACTGTTTTTT
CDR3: CAWTPLRGSEKLFF

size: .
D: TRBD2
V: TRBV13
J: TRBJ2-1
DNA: TGTGCCAGCAGCGCGGGACTAGCGGGTTCGGTTCAGCAGTTCTTC
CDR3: CASSAGLAGSVQQFF

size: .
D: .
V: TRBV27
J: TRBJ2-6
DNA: TGTGCCAGCAGTTTATTGGGGGCTGGGGCCAACGTCCTGACTTTC
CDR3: CASSLLGAGANVLTF

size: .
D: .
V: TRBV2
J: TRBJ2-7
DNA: TGTGCCAGCAGGTACAGGGCGCCCGACGAGCAGTACTTC
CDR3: CASRYRAPDEQYF

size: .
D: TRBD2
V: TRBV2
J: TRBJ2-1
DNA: TGTGCCAGCACACCAGAACTCGGACTAGCAGGGTCCTACAATGAGCAGTTCTTC
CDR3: CASTPELGLAGSYNEQFF

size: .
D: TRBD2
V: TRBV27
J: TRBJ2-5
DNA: TGTGCCAGCAGTGGAATGGGACTAGCTGGGGAGACCCAGTACTTC
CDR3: CASSGMGLAGETQYF

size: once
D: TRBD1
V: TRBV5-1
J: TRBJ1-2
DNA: TGCGCCAGCAGCTTGGCTGACAGGGAGAGAGGCTACACCTTC
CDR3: CASSLADRERGYTF

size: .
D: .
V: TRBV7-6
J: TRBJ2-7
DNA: TGTGCCAGCAGCTTGAGTCTAGACTACGAGCAGTACTTC
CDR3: CASSLSLDYEQYF

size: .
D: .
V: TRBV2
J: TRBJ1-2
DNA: TGTGCCAGCAGTGCGTATGGGGAGAACTATGGCTACACCTTC
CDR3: CASSAYGENYGYTF

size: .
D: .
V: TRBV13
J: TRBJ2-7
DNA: TGTGCCAGCAGCTTTGACCCGTACTACGAGCAGTACTTC
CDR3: CASSFDPYYEQYF

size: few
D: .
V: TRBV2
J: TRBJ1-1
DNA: TGTGCCAGCAGTGGGGGGAGATCGAACACTGAAGCTTTCTTT
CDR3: CASSGGRSNTEAFF

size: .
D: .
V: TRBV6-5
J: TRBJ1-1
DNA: TGTGCCAGCAGACACTCGGATGAAGCTTTCTTT
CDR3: CASRHSDEAFF

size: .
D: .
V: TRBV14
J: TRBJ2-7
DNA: TGTGCCAGCAGCCATACACTCCGCGAGCAGTACTTC
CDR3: CASSHTLREQYF

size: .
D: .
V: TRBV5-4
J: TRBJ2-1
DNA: TGTGCCAGCAGTTTAGCCGACAATGAGCAGTTCTTC
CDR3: CASSLADNEQFF

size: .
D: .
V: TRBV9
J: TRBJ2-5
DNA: TGTGCCAGCAGCGCCGGGCCCCTTTTTTCGGAGACCCAGTACTTC
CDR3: CASSAGPLFSETQYF

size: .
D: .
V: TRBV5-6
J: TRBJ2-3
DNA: TGTGCCAGCAGCTTGGCGGGACTTGGGGATACGCAGTATTTT
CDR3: CASSLAGLGDTQYF

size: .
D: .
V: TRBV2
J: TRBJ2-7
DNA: TGTGCCAGCAGCGACGGGACATACGAGCAGTACTTC
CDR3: CASSDGTYEQYF

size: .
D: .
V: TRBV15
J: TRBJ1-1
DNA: TGTGCCACCAGCAGAGATATTGCCCCTGCGAACACTGAAGCTTTCTTT
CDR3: CATSRDIAPANTEAFF

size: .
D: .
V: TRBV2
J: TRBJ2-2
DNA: TGTGCCAGCCTAGGCGTTGCAGGGACCGGGGAGCTGTTTTTT
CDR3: CASLGVAGTGELFF

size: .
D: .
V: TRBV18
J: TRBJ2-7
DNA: TGTGCCAGCTCACCACTTGGAGGGGGCCCCGACTACGAGCAGTACTTC
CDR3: CASSPLGGGPDYEQYF

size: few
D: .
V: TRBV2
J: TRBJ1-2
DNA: TGTGCCAGCAGGACCGGACCGACAAGCGGCTATGGCTACACCTTC
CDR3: CASRTGPTSGYGYTF

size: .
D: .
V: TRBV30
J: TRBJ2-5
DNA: TGTGCCTGGAGCCACGGTCAGACCCAGTACTTC
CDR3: CAWSHGQTQYF

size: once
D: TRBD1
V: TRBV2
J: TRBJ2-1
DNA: TGTGCCAGCAGTGGGACAGGACCACGGGCCTACAATGAGCAGTTCTTC
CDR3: CASSGTGPRAYNEQFF

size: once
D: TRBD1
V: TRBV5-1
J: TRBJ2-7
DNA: TGCGCCAGCAGCTTGCTTTCCGGGACAGGGGACGAGCAGTACTTC
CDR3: CASSLLSGTGDEQYF

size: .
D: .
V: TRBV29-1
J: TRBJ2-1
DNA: TGCAGCGCCCTGATAGGCTGGAATGAGCAGTTCTTC
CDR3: CSALIGWNEQFF

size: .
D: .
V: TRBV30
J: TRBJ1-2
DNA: TGTGCCTGGAGTCCTGGGAATGGCTACACCTTC
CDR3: CAWSPGNGYTF